What follows are 27 T cell receptor beta chains derived from one specimen sequenced in a study of blood T cell repertoires in COVID-19. The assay was immunoSEQ multiplex PCR, and TCRdb's table has in-frame clones only and misses some. Of a few hundred thousand clones detected, approximately 88% appear once; the ten largest clones hold roughly 6.8%. Source material: peripheral blood. The source of these receptors is a woman aged 30 to 39 with COVID-19, enrolled during active disease.

The CDR3 nucleotides are TGCAGTGCCCTCTTCTCGCGGGGCTACACCTTC. Residues: CSALFSRGYTF. This chain connects TRBV20-1 to TRBJ1-2; no clear D gene. V was trimmed by 6 bases and J by 8 bases, leaving 13 bases between them. The length of the CDR3 is 11 residues. Germline CDR1 is DFQATT and CDR2 is SNEGSKA (reference sequence).

This clone was detected a few times. The rearrangement uses TRBV6-5 and TRBJ1-1; D not certain. The CDR3 length is 13 residues. CDR1 is MNHEY, CDR2 SVGAGI, per germline. Trimming cost V 7 bases and J 0 bases, with 9 bases left between them. For the CDR3, the DNA is TGTGCCAGCATGTCATTCCTGAACACTGAAGCTTTCTTT. Translation: CASMSFLNTEAFF.

The chain employs TRBV7-2 and TRBJ2-6, with D unclear. Germline CDR1 reads SGHTA; CDR2 reads FQGNSA. CDR3 length: 15 residues. V was shortened by 3 bases and J by 0 bases, with 6 bases between the two germline ends. CDR3 in DNA: TGTGCCAGCAGCTTTATTAGCTCTGGGGCCAACGTCCTGACTTTC. The encoded protein is CASSFISSGANVLTF.

This sequence joins TRBV4-2 and TRBJ2-1; 10 bases fit TRBD1. Unmatched junction bases numbered 7, after V lost 5 bases and J lost 6 bases. Germline CDR1 and CDR2: LGHNA and YNFKEQ. The CDR3 is 15 amino acids. In DNA, the CDR3 is TGTGCCAGCAGCTCGGGGGGGACAGGGGTCAATGAGCAGTTCTTC. Amino acid sequence: CASSSGGTGVNEQFF.

The sample holds one count of this clone. The chain uses TRBV7-2 and TRBJ2-5, with 15 bases aligning to TRBD2. The germline gives CDR1 SGHTA, CDR2 FQGNSA. CDR3 size: 16 residues. V lost 5 bases, J lost 1 base, and 2 bases stayed unmatched. The CDR3 DNA follows: TGTGCCAGCAGCCAGGGACTAGCGGGGGGCCAAGAGACCCAGTACTTC. Amino acid sequence: CASSQGLAGGQETQYF.

The J gene is TRBJ2-5, the V gene TRBV19, with D perhaps TRBD1 (5 bases). Trimming removed 7 bases from V and 5 bases from J, with 14 bases in between. Germline V gene lookup returns CDR1 LNHDA and CDR2 SQIVND (reference sequence). CDR3 length: 13 amino acids. This chain's CDR3 is CASMGQGRETQYF. The CDR3 nucleotides are TGTGCCAGTATGGGGCAGGGTCGGGAGACCCAGTACTTC. Supplemented by reference TRBV19 and TRBJ2-5, the full variable domain reads DGGITQSPKYLFRKEGQNVTLSCEQNLNHDAMYWYRQDPGQGLRLIYYSQIVNDFQKGDIAEGYSVSREKKESFPLTVTSAQKNPTAFYLCASMGQGRETQYFGPGTRLLVL.

This clone was counted only a few times. J is TRBJ1-1 and V is TRBV5-1; a possible D gene is TRBD1 (5 bases). The V and J ends lost 2 bases and 2 bases respectively, with 13 bases between them. The germline V gene has CDR1 SGHRS and CDR2 YFSETQ. The CDR3 is made up of 15 amino acids. This CDR3 is CASSLDSYPNTEAFF. The CDR3 bases are TGCGCCAGCAGCTTAGACAGCTACCCCAACACTGAAGCTTTCTTT.

The V gene is TRBV3-1 (or the pseudogene TRBV3-2), the J gene TRBJ1-1; 8 positions agree with TRBD1. Trimming cost V 6 bases and J 12 bases; bases outside gene matches: 6. The CDR3 is 11 residues long. CDR1 and CDR2 (germline): LGHDT, YNNKEL (reference sequence). In nucleotides, the CDR3 is TGTGCCAGCAGAGTGGACAGGGCCACTTTCTTT. Translating it yields CASRVDRATFF.

J is TRBJ2-1 and V is TRBV12-3 or TRBV12-4, with D tentatively TRBD1 (6 bases). CDR3 length: 13 residues. The germline V and J ends were trimmed by 4 bases and 8 bases, with 12 bases remaining between them. CDR3 DNA: TGTGCCAGCAGTTCAGGGGCCCGCGATGAGCAGTTCTTC. This encodes CASSSGARDEQFF.

Worth noting for this clone: A junction boundary mismatches the germline segment, possibly from a read error. V and J are TRBV5-8 and TRBJ2-5; D not certain. Germline V gene sequence: CDR1 SGHTS, CDR2 YDEGEE. This CDR3 has 10 amino acids. The CDR3 here is CASRRHFGDF. The CDR3 nucleotides are TGTGCCAGCAGGAGACACTTTGGCGACTTC. The whole variable domain, filled in from reference TRBV5-8 and TRBJ2-5, reads EAGVTQSPTHLIKTRGQQATLRCSPISGHTSVYWYQQALGLGLQFLLWYDEGEERNRGNFPPRFSGRQFPNYSSELNVNALELEDSALYLCASRRHFGDFGPGTRLLVL.

This sequence joins TRBV6-2 or TRBV6-3 and TRBJ2-1; TRBD2 agrees at 8 bases. The ends lost 4 bases at V and 2 bases at J; junction bases unmatched: 7. This CDR3 spans 16 amino acids. Per the germline V gene, CDR1 is MNHEY and CDR2 is SVGEGT. CDR3: CASSSLKRETYNEQFF. Written as DNA, the CDR3 is TGTGCCAGCAGTTCCCTCAAGCGGGAGACCTACAATGAGCAGTTCTTC.

This clone came up once. The chain combines TRBV18 with TRBJ2-1, with D perhaps TRBD1 (6 bases). Trimming took 2 bases from V and 6 from J, leaving 14 bases between them. This CDR3 comprises 15 residues. CDR1 KGHSH and CDR2 LQKENI come from the germline V gene. The CDR3 DNA follows: TGTGCCAGCTCACCAAATGCAGGGGCGAGCAATGAGCAGTTCTTC. It yields the protein CASSPNAGASNEQFF.

V and J are TRBV11-2 and TRBJ2-5; 14 bases line up with TRBD2. V was pared by 3 bases and J by 7 bases, with 13 bases of the junction left unmatched. This CDR3 comprises 18 residues. The germline V gene encodes CDR1 SGHAT and CDR2 FQNNGV. CDR3 DNA sequence: TGTGCCAGCAGCTTTTATATGACGACTAGCGGGAGGGTTGGGACCCAGTACTTC. This sequence encodes CASSFYMTTSGRVGTQYF.

The V call is TRBV2, the J call TRBJ2-7; no clear D gene. With 5 bases removed from V and 5 bases from J, the gap between germline ends came to 7 bases. The V gene's germline CDR1 is SNHLY and CDR2 FYNNEI. The CDR3 is made up of 11 amino acids. CDR3 sequence (DNA): TGTGCCAGCAGTAGTTCGGACGAGCAGTACGTC. Translation: CASSSSDEQYV.

This rearrangement joins TRBV12-5 to TRBJ2-1; D is ambiguous. This CDR3 has 13 residues. Trimming removed 1 base at V and 8 bases at J, with 9 bases between. Germline CDR1 and CDR2: LGHNT and FRNRAP. In DNA, the CDR3 is TGTGCTAGTGGTTTGGCACTTTTGGATGAGCAGTTCTTC. This encodes CASGLALLDEQFF. The whole variable domain, filled in from reference TRBV12-5 and TRBJ2-1, reads DARVTQTPRHKVTEMGQEVTMRCQPILGHNTVFWYRQTMMQGLELLAYFRNRAPLDDSGMPKDRFSAEMPDATLATLKIQPSEPRDSAVYFCASGLALLDEQFFGPGTRLTVL.

The V call is TRBV5-5, the J call TRBJ2-2; 7 nucleotides align to TRBD2. J was trimmed by 2 bases and V by 0 bases; bases with no gene match: 4. The CDR3 contains 16 residues. CDR1 is SGHKS, CDR2 YYEKEE, per germline (reference sequence). This CDR3 is CASSLGLAANTGELFF. CDR3 coding DNA: TGTGCCAGCAGCTTGGGGCTAGCGGCTAACACCGGGGAGCTGTTTTTT. Together with reference TRBV5-5 and TRBJ2-2, the CDR3 gives the full variable domain: DAGVTQSPTHLIKTRGQQVTLRCSPISGHKSVSWYQQVLGQGPQFIFQYYEKEERGRGNFPDRFSARQFPNYSSELNVNALLLGDSALYLCASSLGLAANTGELFFGEGSRLTVL.

The chain uses TRBV4-3 and TRBJ1-5; 11 bases are a match to TRBD1. The CDR3 runs to 15 residues. Germline trimming cut 6 bases from V and 5 bases from J; bases unmatched to any gene: 6. Germline V gene sequence: CDR1 LGHNA, CDR2 YSLEER. The CDR3 nucleotides are TGCGCCAGCAGTAGGGACAGGGGGTTGGATCAGCCCCAGCATTTT. Its translation is CASSRDRGLDQPQHF.

This chain links TRBV10-3 with TRBJ2-2, with a weak D call TRBD1 (5 bases). This CDR3 contains 14 residues. Germline loops: CDR1 ENHRY, CDR2 SYGVKD. Trimming shortened V by 8 bases and J by 1 base, and 11 bases separated the two germline ends. CDR3: CAIGATGNTGELFF. The CDR3 nucleotides read TGTGCCATCGGAGCAACAGGGAACACCGGGGAGCTGTTTTTT.

The rearrangement links TRBV13 to TRBJ2-5, with 12 nucleotides matching TRBD2. Germline V gene data show CDR1 as PRHDT and CDR2 as FYEKMQ (reference sequence). The CDR3 has 16 residues. Trimming took 5 bases from V and 2 from J; bases not matched to a gene: 6. The CDR3 reads CASSERLAGEQETQYF. Written as DNA, the CDR3 is TGTGCCAGCAGCGAAAGACTAGCGGGGGAGCAAGAGACCCAGTACTTC.

This clone showed up just a few times. The V and J genes are TRBV9 and TRBJ1-6; perhaps TRBD1 as D (5 bases). Trimming took 7 bases from V and 9 from J, leaving 17 bases between them. The CDR3 sequence is 14 residues long. The germline CDR1 and CDR2 sequences are SGDLS and YYNGEE. This CDR3 is CASQTGPGGSPLHF. The CDR3 DNA follows: TGTGCCAGCCAAACAGGCCCCGGGGGTTCACCCCTCCACTTT.

The CDR3 sequence: CASSLEQGNSPLHF. CDR3 DNA: TGTGCCAGCAGCTTGGAACAGGGGAACTCACCCCTCCACTTT. The rearrangement uses TRBV5-8 and TRBJ1-6; 7 bases are a match to TRBD1. V lost 0 bases to trimming and J lost 10 bases; unmatched junction nucleotides: 4. This CDR3 region has 14 residues. Germline assignment: CDR1 SGHTS and CDR2 YDEGEE. Complete variable domain (other parts from reference TRBV5-8 and TRBJ1-6): EAGVTQSPTHLIKTRGQQATLRCSPISGHTSVYWYQQALGLGLQFLLWYDEGEERNRGNFPPRFSGRQFPNYSSELNVNALELEDSALYLCASSLEQGNSPLHFGNGTRLTVT.

CDR3 sequence (DNA): TGTGCCAGCAGACGCGGGACAGGAGGGCTCCCATGGAACACTGAAGCTTTCTTT. Protein sequence: CASRRGTGGLPWNTEAFF. V is TRBV28 and J is TRBJ1-1; TRBD1 matches at 8 bases. J was trimmed by 1 base and V by 6 bases; bases with no gene match: 16. In germline, CDR1 is MDHEN, CDR2 SYDVKM. The CDR3 covers 18 residues.

The J gene is TRBJ2-2, the V gene TRBV7-9; 11 nucleotides line up with TRBD2. Trimming took 5 bases from V and 2 from J; bases not matched to a gene: 7. From germline, CDR1 is SEHNR and CDR2 FQNEAQ (reference sequence). CDR3 length: 17 amino acids. DNA for the CDR3: TGTGCCAGCAGCCACGGACTAGCGGGTTTAAACACCGGGGAGCTGTTTTTT. As protein: CASSHGLAGLNTGELFF.

This chain connects TRBV3-1 (or the pseudogene TRBV3-2) to TRBJ2-1; 12 bases line up with TRBD2. V lost 5 bases to trimming and J lost 8 bases; unmatched junction nucleotides: 7. Germline V gene lookup returns CDR1 LGHDT and CDR2 YNNKEL (reference sequence). This CDR3 has 15 residues. CDR3 sequence: CASSDRLAGVHEQFF. The CDR3 DNA sequence: TGTGCCAGCAGCGACAGACTAGCGGGAGTTCATGAGCAGTTCTTC.

The V and J genes are TRBV4-2 and TRBJ2-3; perhaps TRBD2 as D (5 bases). Germline CDR1 reads LGHNA; CDR2 reads YNFKEQ. V was cut by 4 bases and J by 2 bases, with 16 bases left in between. This CDR3 has 16 residues. The CDR3 region has the DNA TGTGCCAGCAGCCCCTTAATATCGGGGTTCACAGATACGCAGTATTTT. Encoded protein: CASSPLISGFTDTQYF.

The genes are TRBV7-9 and TRBJ1-5, with a possible D match to TRBD1 (6 bases). V was trimmed by 1 base and J by 0 bases, leaving 7 bases between them. The CDR3 loop spans 15 amino acids. CDR1 SEHNR and CDR2 FQNEAQ come from the germline V gene (reference sequence). The CDR3 coding sequence is TGTGCCAGCAGCTTAGGGGGACATAGCAATCAGCCCCAGCATTTT. This encodes CASSLGGHSNQPQHF.

The V and J genes are TRBV5-5 and TRBJ1-2; D remains ambiguous. This CDR3 is 14 amino acids long. CDR1 and CDR2 (germline): SGHKS, YYEKEE (reference sequence). Deletions cut 4 bases from V and 0 bases from J, with 10 bases between. The CDR3 loop is CASSIAPTNYGYTF. CDR3 nucleotide sequence: TGTGCCAGCAGCATAGCACCAACTAACTATGGCTACACCTTC.